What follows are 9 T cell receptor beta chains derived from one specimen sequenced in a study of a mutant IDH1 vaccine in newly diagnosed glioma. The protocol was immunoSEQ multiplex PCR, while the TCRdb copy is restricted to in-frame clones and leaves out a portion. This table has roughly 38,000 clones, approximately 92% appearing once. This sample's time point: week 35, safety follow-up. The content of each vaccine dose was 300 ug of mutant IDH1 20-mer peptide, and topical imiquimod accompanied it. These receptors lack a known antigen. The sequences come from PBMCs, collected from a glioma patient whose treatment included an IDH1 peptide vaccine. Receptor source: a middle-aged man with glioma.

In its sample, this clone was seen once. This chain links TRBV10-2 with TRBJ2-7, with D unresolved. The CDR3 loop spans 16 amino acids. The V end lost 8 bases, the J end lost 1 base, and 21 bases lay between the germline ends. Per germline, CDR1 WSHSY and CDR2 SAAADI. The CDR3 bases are TGCGCCAGCGCTGAGCCCCGGTCGGGCAATTCCTACGAGCAGTACGTC. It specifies CASAEPRSGNSYEQYV.

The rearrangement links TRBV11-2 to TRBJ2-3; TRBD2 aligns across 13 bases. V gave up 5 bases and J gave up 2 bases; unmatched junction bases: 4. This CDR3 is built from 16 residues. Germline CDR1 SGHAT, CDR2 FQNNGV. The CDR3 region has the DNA TGTGCCAGCAGCGCACTAGCGGGAGGGCTCACAGATACGCAGTATTTT. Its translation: CASSALAGGLTDTQYF.

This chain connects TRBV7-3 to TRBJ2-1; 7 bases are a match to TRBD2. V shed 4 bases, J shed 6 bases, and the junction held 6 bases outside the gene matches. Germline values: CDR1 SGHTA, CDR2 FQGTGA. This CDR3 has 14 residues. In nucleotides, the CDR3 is TGTGCCAGCAGCTCTCAGCCTAGCGGCAATGAGCAGTTCTTC. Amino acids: CASSSQPSGNEQFF. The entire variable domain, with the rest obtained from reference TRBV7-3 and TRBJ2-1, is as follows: GAGVSQTPSNKVTEKGKYVELRCDPISGHTALYWYRQSLGQGPEFLIYFQGTGAADDSGLPNDRFFAVRPEGSVSTLKIQRTERGDSAVYLCASSSQPSGNEQFFGPGTRLTVL.

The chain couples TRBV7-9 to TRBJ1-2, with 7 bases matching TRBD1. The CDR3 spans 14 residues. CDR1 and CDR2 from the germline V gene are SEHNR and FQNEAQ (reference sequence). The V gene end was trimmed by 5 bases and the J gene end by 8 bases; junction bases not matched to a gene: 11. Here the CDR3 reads CASSALTGNSGYTF. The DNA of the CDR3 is TGTGCCAGCAGCGCCTTGACAGGGAACAGCGGCTACACCTTC. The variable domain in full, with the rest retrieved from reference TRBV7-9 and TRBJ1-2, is DTGVSQNPRHKITKRGQNVTFRCDPISEHNRLYWYRQTLGQGPEFLTYFQNEAQLEKSRLLSDRFSAERPKGSFSTLEIQRTEQGDSAMYLCASSALTGNSGYTFGSGTRLTVV.

In DNA form, the CDR3 reads TGTGCCAGCAGCTTGGACAGCCCCTCACCCCTCCACTTT. Amino acid sequence: CASSLDSPSPLHF. The chain uses TRBV5-6 and TRBJ1-6, with unresolved D. CDR1 SGHDT and CDR2 YYEEEE come from the germline V gene. This CDR3 region has 13 residues. Trimming took 0 bases from V and 10 from J, leaving 8 bases between them.

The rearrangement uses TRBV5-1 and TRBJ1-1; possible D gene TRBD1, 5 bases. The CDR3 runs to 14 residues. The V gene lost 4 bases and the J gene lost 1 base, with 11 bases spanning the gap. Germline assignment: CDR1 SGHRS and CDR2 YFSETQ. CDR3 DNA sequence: TGCGCCAGCAGCCCGGGACCGACGAACACTGAAGCTTTCTTT. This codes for CASSPGPTNTEAFF.

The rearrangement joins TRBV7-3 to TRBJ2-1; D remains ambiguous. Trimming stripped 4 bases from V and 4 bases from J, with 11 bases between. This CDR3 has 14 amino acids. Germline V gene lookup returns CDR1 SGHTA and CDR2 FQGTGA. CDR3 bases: TGTGCCAGCAGCTCCCCTACAAATTACAATGAGCAGTTCTTC. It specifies CASSSPTNYNEQFF.

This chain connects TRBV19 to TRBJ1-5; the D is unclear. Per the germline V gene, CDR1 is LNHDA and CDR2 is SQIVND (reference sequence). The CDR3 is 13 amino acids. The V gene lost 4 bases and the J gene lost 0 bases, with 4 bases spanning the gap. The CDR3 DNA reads TGTGCCAGTAGTACGGATAGCAATCAGCCCCAGCATTTT. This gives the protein CASSTDSNQPQHF.

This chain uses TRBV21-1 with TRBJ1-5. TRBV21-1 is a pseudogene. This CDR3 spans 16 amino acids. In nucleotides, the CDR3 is TGTGCCAGCAGCAAGTCACTAGGGGGGGGAAATCAGCCCCAGCATTTT. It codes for CASSKSLGGGNQPQHF.